Each of the 16 T cell receptor beta chains below was sequenced from the same sample in a study of tissue T cells after allogeneic stem cell transplantation. Measured with immunoSEQ multiplex PCR; TCRdb has only the in-frame clones, and not every one. This table holds about 2,000 clones, about 59% found once. Time point reported: mouse harvest day 7 after allogeneic transplant. Tail vein injection delivered 10^7 T-cell-depleted bone marrow cells and 10^6 splenic CD5+ T cells. Input material: spleen. The receptors here all came from a female BALB/c mouse given C57BL/6 T cells with graft-versus-host disease after an allogeneic hematopoietic cell transplant.

This clone was counted between two and nine times. The gene names here belong to mouse. The CDR3 is cut off 1 residue early in the read; its end comes from the germline J gene. V and J are TRBV13-3 and TRBJ2-1; 10 bases align to TRBD2. This CDR3 has 16 amino acids. Trimming at V came to 1 base and at J to 0 bases, leaving 1 base not matched to a gene. The germline V gene has CDR1 NNHDY and CDR2 SYVADS. The covered CDR3 bases are TGTGCCAGCAGTGATAACTGGGGGGGTAACTATGCTGAGCAGTTC. It yields the protein CASSDNWGGNYAEQF. The full CDR3 reads CASSDNWGGNYAEQFF.

A remark on this clone: The gene names given are mouse names. The CDR3 end lies 1 residue beyond the end of the read and is filled in from the germline J gene. The chain joins TRBV5 to TRBJ2-7; 9 nucleotides match TRBD2. In germline, CDR1 is LGHNA, CDR2 YNLKQL (reference sequence). This CDR3 contains 14 residues. With 0 bases clipped from V and 7 bases from J, the junction kept 4 bases outside the gene matches. Incomplete CDR3 DNA: TGTGCCAGCAGCCAAGAGCTGGGGGGGAGAGAACAGTAC. Translating it yields CASSQELGGREQY. The full CDR3 is CASSQELGGREQYF.

Of note for this clone: Mouse germline and gene names are used. Read data end 1 residue before the CDR3 end; the end is taken from the germline J gene. This chain links TRBV16 with TRBJ2-4; the match to TRBD1 covers 7 bases. The CDR3 has 16 amino acids. In germline, CDR1 is SGHSA, CDR2 FRNQAP. V lost 1 base, J lost 0 bases, and 4 bases stayed unmatched. CDR3 DNA, as far as it was read: TGTGCAAGCAGCTTAGGGGGGACAGATAGTCAAAACACCTTGTAC. Translating it yields CASSLGGTDSQNTLY. The CDR3 in full is CASSLGGTDSQNTLYF.

This clone is a singleton in its sample. Mouse germline and gene names are used. Read data end 1 residue before the CDR3 end; the end is taken from the germline J gene. The V and J genes are TRBV13-2 and TRBJ2-4, with TRBD2 identical over 11 bases. This CDR3 contains 16 residues. The V segment lost 1 base and the J segment 0 bases; nucleotides outside the gene matches: 1. Germline V gene data show CDR1 as NNHNN and CDR2 as SYGAGS (reference sequence). CDR3 loop: CASGDHWGGSQNTLYF. The CDR3 DNA, read in part, is TGTGCCAGCGGTGATCACTGGGGGGGCAGTCAAAACACCTTGTAC.

As to this clone: Here the gene names and germline are mouse. The read terminates 1 residue ahead of where the CDR3 ends, so the germline J gene completes it. V usage is TRBV16 and J usage is TRBJ2-5; tentative D call: TRBD1 (7 bases). The V gene's germline CDR1 is SGHSA and CDR2 FRNQAP. The CDR3 is 14 amino acids. Trimming pared 2 bases from V and 2 bases from J, leaving 8 bases between. The covered CDR3 bases are TGTGCAAGCAGCTTACAGGGGGGCCAAGACACCCAGTAC. It encodes CASSLQGGQDTQY. The full CDR3 is CASSLQGGQDTQYF.

As concerns this clone: Mouse gene names apply. The sequence runs out 1 residue before the end of the CDR3; the remainder is reconstructed from the germline J gene. This chain joins TRBV12-2 and TRBJ2-5; no firm D call. CDR1 and CDR2 from the germline V gene are SGHLS and HYDKME. This CDR3 region has 15 residues. Trimming stripped 0 bases from V and 6 bases from J, with 15 bases between. CDR3 loop: CASSLEGFQGDTQYF. The covered CDR3 bases are TGTGCCAGCTCTCTCGAGGGATTTCAAGGGGACACCCAGTAC. The full variable domain, rest sourced from reference TRBV12-2 and TRBJ2-5, is NSGVVQSPRYIIKGKGERSILKCIPISGHLSVAWYQQTQGQELKFFIQHYDKMERDKGNLPSRFSVQQFDDYHSEMNMSALELEDSAVYFCASSLEGFQGDTQYFGPGTRLLVL.

By frequency in the sample, this clone is large (0.1 to 1%). The genes are named according to mouse. The CDR3 extends 1 residue past the end of the read, so its final part is completed from the germline J gene. The chain recombines TRBV13-1 with TRBJ1-4; TRBD1 matches at 9 bases. The length of the CDR3 is 16 residues. Germline CDR1 is NSHNY and CDR2 is SYGAGN. Trimming at V came to 0 bases and at J to 3 bases, leaving 3 bases not matched to a gene. Incomplete CDR3 DNA: TGTGCCAGCAGTGATGGGGGACAGGGAACCAACGAAAGATTATTT. It codes for CASSDGGQGTNERLF. The CDR3 in full is CASSDGGQGTNERLFF.

Remarks on this clone: Gene names and germline match the mouse. The observed sequence ends 1 residue before the CDR3 terminus, with the missing tail filled in from the germline J gene. V usage is TRBV16 and J usage is TRBJ2-3; the D is unclear. The CDR3 loop spans 12 amino acids. Germline lookup yields CDR1 SGHSA and CDR2 FRNQAP. The V gene lost 1 base and the J gene lost 2 bases, with 1 base spanning the gap. CDR3 DNA (partial): TGTGCAAGCAGCTTAGTTGCAGAAACGCTGTAT. It translates to CASSLVAETLY. The complete CDR3 sequence is CASSLVAETLYF.

A note on this clone: Each gene name is a mouse one. With the read ending 1 residue before the CDR3 end, the germline J gene is used to fill in that end. The chain couples TRBV12-2 to TRBJ2-7; 8 bases line up with TRBD2. Germline V CDR1 and CDR2: SGHLS, HYDKME. After removal of 0 bases from V and 7 bases from J, the junction contained 7 bases not matched to a gene. This CDR3 contains 14 residues. The CDR3 sequence: CASSLGGGRREQYF. Incomplete CDR3 DNA: TGTGCCAGCTCTCTCGGGGGGGGGCGCCGAGAACAGTAC.

This clone was observed a few times. The gene names given are mouse names. From the germline J gene comes the end of the CDR3, since the read stops 1 residue before it. The chain recombines TRBV13-1 with TRBJ2-7, with D unresolved. The V and J ends lost 3 bases and 4 bases respectively, with 5 bases between them. From germline, CDR1 is NSHNY and CDR2 SYGAGN. This CDR3 contains 11 residues. The CDR3 bases that were read are TGTGCCAGCAGTGCGGAATATGAACAGTAC. Translated, it gives CASSAEYEQY. The complete CDR3 protein is CASSAEYEQYF.

Turning to this clone: Gene names and germline refer to mouse. The read is 1 residue too short to cover the CDR3 end, so that end is filled in from the germline J gene. V and J are TRBV26 and TRBJ2-2, with D tentatively TRBD1 or TRBD2 (6 bases each). The CDR3 contains 15 residues. V was cut by 2 bases and J by 4 bases, with 11 bases left in between. Germline V CDR1 and CDR2: KGHPV, FQNQEV (reference sequence). The part of the CDR3 DNA that was read is TGTGCCAGCAGTCTGACGGGGGCGGGCACCGGGCAGCTCTAC. Encoded protein: CASSLTGAGTGQLY. The complete CDR3 protein is CASSLTGAGTGQLYF. The variable domain in full, completed from reference TRBV26 and TRBJ2-2, reads NSKVIQTPRYLVKGQGQKAKMRCIPEKGHPVVFWYQQNKNNEFKFLINFQNQEVLQQIDMTEKRFSAECPSNSPCSLEIQSSEAGDSALYLCASSLTGAGTGQLYFGEGSKLTVL.

Notes on this clone: Gene names are mouse gene names. The read falls 1 residue short of the CDR3 end, and the missing part is taken from the germline J gene. V gene TRBV31 combines with J gene TRBJ2-4; TRBD2 agrees at 11 bases. The CDR3 is 16 residues long. V gave up 0 bases and J gave up 0 bases; unmatched junction bases: 2. Germline assignment: CDR1 GKSSPN and CDR2 SITVG. The CDR3 sequence: CAWSLGTGGSQNTLYF. CDR3 DNA, as far as it was read: TGTGCCTGGAGTCTCGGGACTGGGGGTAGTCAAAACACCTTGTAC.

Notes on this clone: Gene names follow the mouse nomenclature. The sequenced CDR3 bases are TGTGCCAGCTCTCCCCCCCCCTATGAACAGTAC. It yields the protein CASSPPPYEQY. The entire CDR3 reads CASSPPPYEQYF. The V and J genes are TRBV12-1 and TRBJ2-7; D not certain. The CDR3 end lies 1 residue beyond the end of the read and is filled in from the germline J gene. The germline V and J ends were trimmed by 2 bases and 2 bases, with 6 bases remaining between them. Germline V gene lookup returns CDR1 SGHSN and CDR2 HYEKVE. This CDR3 spans 12 amino acids.

Concerning this clone: The germline and genes are mouse ones. Coverage ceases 1 residue before the CDR3 finishes, and the germline J gene fills in the end. The J gene is TRBJ2-1, the V gene TRBV23. Germline V gene sequence: CDR1 KGHTA, CDR2 FQNQQP. CDR3 size: 14 residues. CDR3 DNA, as far as it was read: TGCTCCAGCAGTCAATCGCTCCTCTATGCTGAGCAGTTC. Protein: CSSSQSLLYAEQF. The full-length CDR3 reads as CSSSQSLLYAEQFF.

Notes on this clone: All gene names here are mouse names. The observed sequence ends 1 residue before the CDR3 terminus, with the missing tail filled in from the germline J gene. V gene TRBV29 combines with J gene TRBJ2-2, with 7 bases identical to TRBD1. This CDR3 comprises 11 residues. Germline V gene data show CDR1 as MSHET and CDR2 as SYDVDS. Losses at the gene ends were 6 bases for V and 8 bases for J; bases not matched to a gene: 0. CDR3 bases read: TGTGCTAGCAGCAGGGGGGGGCAGCTCTAC. Protein: CASSRGGQLY. From start to end, the CDR3 is CASSRGGQLYF.

This clone qualifies as large. Mouse gene names and germline throughout. With the read ending 1 residue before the CDR3 end, the germline J gene is used to fill in that end. The V and J genes are TRBV3 and TRBJ2-1; 11 bases are a match to TRBD2. CDR3 length equals 15 residues. The J segment lost 7 bases and the V segment lost 1 base, leaving 3 bases of the junction unmatched. In germline, CDR1 is SNHLY, CDR2 FYNGKV (reference sequence). The sequenced CDR3 bases are TGTGCCAGCAGCTTAGACTGGGGGGGCTGGGCTGAGCAGTTC. The encoded protein is CASSLDWGGWAEQF. The entire CDR3 sequence reads CASSLDWGGWAEQFF. The whole variable domain, filled in from reference TRBV3 and TRBJ2-1, reads GPKVLQIPSHQIIDMGQMVTLNCDPVSNHLYFYWYKQILGQQMEFLVNFYNGKVMEKSKLFKDQFSVERPDGSYFTLKIQPTALEDSAVYFCASSLDWGGWAEQFFGPGTRLTVL.